These T cell receptor beta chains were read from a single sample in a study of blood T cell repertoires in COVID-19. The table came from immunoSEQ multiplex PCR; TCRdb's copy has only in-frame clones and leaves some out. The repertoire holds about 160,000 clones, 82% seen once, with more than 6% in the top ten. What was sequenced was peripheral blood. The receptors here all came from a woman between 35 and 50 years old with COVID-19, enrolled during active disease. Both conserved end residues are part of each CDR3. Size is stated for part of the rows, as once, few or many counts, or as a class when the clone is expanded.

CDR3aa: CASSFGTSGRHTYEQYF; v_gene: TRBV5-6; abundance: -; len: 17
CDR3aa: CASSRVEADTQYF; v_gene: TRBV18; abundance: -; len: 13
CDR3aa: CASSEQGSPNYGYTF; v_gene: TRBV6-1; abundance: -; len: 15
CDR3aa: CASRSSRRSSYNEQFF; v_gene: TRBV6-6; abundance: -; len: 16
CDR3aa: CASRASREQFF; v_gene: TRBV12-3/TRBV12-4; abundance: -; len: 11
CDR3aa: CASSEVWALTGELFF; v_gene: TRBV25-1; abundance: -; len: 15
CDR3aa: CASSLRAPGLATEAFF; v_gene: TRBV7-9; abundance: -; len: 16
CDR3aa: CASSDSGGNTGELFF; v_gene: TRBV9; abundance: -; len: 15
CDR3aa: CASSPRGGATEAFF; v_gene: TRBV5-4; abundance: -; len: 14
CDR3aa: CASSSRTSGSGSYEQYF; v_gene: TRBV5-4; abundance: -; len: 17
CDR3aa: CASSQDFTGTNYGYTF; v_gene: TRBV14; abundance: -; len: 16
CDR3aa: CASSSPGTSGSTEQFF; v_gene: TRBV6-5; abundance: -; len: 16
CDR3aa: CASRRTGDEQFF; v_gene: TRBV3-1/TRBV3-2; abundance: -; len: 12
CDR3aa: CASSQPASDEQFF; v_gene: TRBV3-1/TRBV3-2; abundance: -; len: 13
CDR3aa: CTSSLDRQGMVYGYTF; v_gene: TRBV11-2; abundance: -; len: 16
CDR3aa: CATSDDSYGYTF; v_gene: TRBV24-1; abundance: -; len: 12
CDR3aa: CATSRGTASNQPQHF; v_gene: TRBV15; abundance: few; len: 15
CDR3aa: CSVEFSTGELFF; v_gene: TRBV29-1; abundance: -; len: 12
CDR3aa: CASSEGAGAQPQHF; v_gene: TRBV6-1; abundance: -; len: 14
CDR3aa: CASSSNRVEQYF; v_gene: TRBV7-8; abundance: -; len: 12
CDR3aa: CASQTGFNEKLFF; v_gene: TRBV19; abundance: once; len: 13
CDR3aa: CASSTRQTGELFF; v_gene: TRBV9; abundance: once; len: 13
CDR3aa: CASSQVTQGAREQFF; v_gene: TRBV4-2; abundance: -; len: 15
CDR3aa: CASSPTPGTQEPGELFF; v_gene: TRBV5-4; abundance: -; len: 17
CDR3aa: CASSPGTGLGYGYTF; v_gene: TRBV7-3; abundance: -; len: 15
CDR3aa: CASSHGTKAEQYF; v_gene: TRBV5-6; abundance: -; len: 13
CDR3aa: CAWSPHHVDRRNTEAFF; v_gene: TRBV30; abundance: -; len: 17
CDR3aa: CASSLTGGGSDEQFF; v_gene: TRBV7-9; abundance: -; len: 15
CDR3aa: CASSFGTANSPLHF; v_gene: TRBV28; abundance: -; len: 14
CDR3aa: CASSAGTVVLYGYTF; v_gene: TRBV6-5; abundance: -; len: 15
CDR3aa: CSALSLGAPEAFF; v_gene: TRBV29-1; abundance: -; len: 13
CDR3aa: CASSLPGRGELFF; v_gene: TRBV5-1; abundance: -; len: 13
CDR3aa: CASGERGSYEQYF; v_gene: TRBV6-5; abundance: many; len: 13
CDR3aa: CASSPSPTEAFF; v_gene: TRBV5-5; abundance: -; len: 12
CDR3aa: CASSSASGRAADTQYF; v_gene: TRBV5-4; abundance: -; len: 16
CDR3aa: CASSYIFRDRGETQYF; v_gene: TRBV19; abundance: -; len: 16
CDR3aa: CASSVGGDYGYTF; v_gene: TRBV2; abundance: -; len: 13
CDR3aa: CASSQAPSGSTEAFF; v_gene: TRBV3-1/TRBV3-2; abundance: -; len: 15
CDR3aa: CASSLSTGELFF; v_gene: TRBV11-2; abundance: once; len: 12
CDR3aa: CASSSGGQTDTQYF; v_gene: TRBV5-4; abundance: -; len: 14
CDR3aa: CASSLQGGLNTEAFF; v_gene: TRBV7-3; abundance: few; len: 15
CDR3aa: CASRGGPSSYEQYF; v_gene: TRBV5-1; abundance: -; len: 14
CDR3aa: CASSPSLPQETQYF; v_gene: TRBV6-5; abundance: -; len: 14
CDR3aa: CASSVRSGNTEAFF; v_gene: TRBV2; abundance: -; len: 14
CDR3aa: CASGQGGLEAFF; v_gene: TRBV12-3/TRBV12-4; abundance: -; len: 12
CDR3aa: CASSLFKAGVLEQFF; v_gene: TRBV27; abundance: -; len: 15
CDR3aa: CASRRTEPEPQHF; v_gene: TRBV12-3/TRBV12-4; abundance: -; len: 13
CDR3aa: CASTRGTGTSGNTIYF; v_gene: TRBV7-9; abundance: -; len: 16
CDR3aa: CASREVSNQPQHF; v_gene: TRBV19; abundance: many; len: 13
CDR3aa: CASSIAGGGYNEQFF; v_gene: TRBV19; abundance: -; len: 15
CDR3aa: CASSPRWGEGNEKLFF; v_gene: TRBV9; abundance: -; len: 16
CDR3aa: CATYGTPTYEQYF; v_gene: TRBV28; abundance: -; len: 13
CDR3aa: CASRKGVGRDEAFF; v_gene: TRBV19; abundance: -; len: 14
CDR3aa: CASSSPRGGYTF; v_gene: TRBV7-3; abundance: -; len: 12